These T cell receptor beta chains were read from a single sample in a study of control samples from healthy donors and cancer patients. Only in-frame clones appear in the TCRdb table, and some are missing; sequencing was by immunoSEQ multiplex PCR. Among about 150,000 clones listed, under 90% were seen once. The sample was blood. These receptors all come from a man younger than 40 in good health. The conserved cysteine and the conserved F or W are not part of the CDR3 here. The order of the fields is J gene, V gene, clone size, CDR3 protein. Clone size appears in some rows only: once, few, many, or a class for an expanded clone.

TRBJ2-2,TRBV9,-,ASSFQANTGELF
TRBJ2-1,TRBV27,-,ASSAGLASYNEQF
TRBJ1-1,TRBV19,-,ASSKDRWTEAF
TRBJ1-5,TRBV27,few,ASSLGAGWPQH
TRBJ2-5,TRBV3-1/TRBV3-2,-,ASSPGLGTQY
TRBJ2-5,TRBV7-2,-,ASSSMHGKTQY
TRBJ2-1,TRBV11-2,-,ASSLETGNNEQF
TRBJ2-5,TRBV29-1,-,SVFLSGRVETQY
TRBJ2-7,TRBV7-2,once,ASSLHRQAYYEQY
TRBJ2-2,TRBV19,-,ASSHGSGTGELF
TRBJ2-5,TRBV3-1/TRBV3-2,-,ASSPRTSGEQETQY
TRBJ2-3,TRBV7-3,-,ASSQKGSVDTDTQY
TRBJ1-2,TRBV18,-,ASSEGQGRNYGYT
TRBJ2-5,TRBV11-3,-,ASSLPSGVQETQY
TRBJ2-7,TRBV11-3,once,ASSLGLAGVYEQY
TRBJ2-1,TRBV7-2,-,ASSLTSGTYNEQF
TRBJ2-7,TRBV7-3,-,ASSPGGGDEQY
TRBJ2-3,TRBV7-8,-,ASSLNRVGWGDTQY
TRBJ2-3,TRBV29-1,-,SVEGRDYSTDTQY
TRBJ2-2,TRBV6-5,-,ASHRGTNTGELF
TRBJ1-5,TRBV19,-,ASSIEGQGAGGAQPQH
TRBJ2-3,TRBV7-9,-,ASSFVLLEITDTQY
TRBJ1-2,TRBV19,-,ATTGGNYGYT
TRBJ1-2,TRBV24-1,-,ATSDSGLDREYNYGYT
TRBJ2-1,TRBV15,-,ATSREGTGASYNEQF
TRBJ2-2,TRBV29-1,once,SVVRGFDGELF
TRBJ1-1,TRBV3-1/TRBV3-2,-,ASSQVPPPLEGLVAF